This T cell receptor beta chain was recorded in a study of cytomegalovirus exposure and HLA in healthy donors. Findings and limits, study-wide: A later analysis showed HLA-associated TCR beta chains outstripping equally common others in clonal expansion. V- and J-gene trimming in TCR beta was tied to a missense DCLRE1C variant by an analysis performed later.

PCR amplification relied on 60 Vbeta primers (plus 13 Jbeta primers). Sequencing was performed with immunoSEQ multiplex PCR; in TCRdb, only in-frame clones are kept and a portion is missing. The data show around 110,000 clones, over 70% seen once. About this clone itself: The target antigen is unknown.

This cohort consisted of healthy bone marrow donors. CDR3 length: 18 amino acids. With V trimmed by 2 bases and J by 0 bases, 9 bases remained unmatched. CDR1 and CDR2 (germline): MDHEN, SYDVKM. The origin of this receptor is a male donor in good health and CMV-seropositive. The chain combines TRBV28 with TRBJ2-4, with TRBD2 identical over 8 bases. Input material: PBMCs. Here the CDR3 DNA reads TGTGCCAGCAGTTTAAACGCGGGAGGCGACTTAGCCAAAAACATTCAGTACTTC. This encodes CASSLNAGGDLAKNIQYF.